A single T cell receptor beta chain is shown here with its context. Its target antigen remains unknown. No base-level quality is on record; no much larger clone is a single base apart. The cysteine opens and the phenylalanine closes a CDR3 of 12 amino acids. CDR3 DNA is the only sequence kept; it has 36 bases, read in frame from the first base. According to the germline V gene, CDR1 reads WSHSY and CDR2 reads SAAADI. The V end loses 3 bases and the J end loses 4 bases, and a stretch of 5 bases separates them. Using the deep immunoSEQ assay, TCR CDR3 regions were amplified from genomic DNA by multiplex PCR. Genomic DNA extracted from each cell subset was distributed evenly over all wells of several immunoSEQ 96-well plates, and each plate served as one replicate. Each replicate PCR for sorted subsets received 150 to 250 ng genomic DNA, equal to roughly 29,000 T cell genomes. The purified libraries were quantified using a Qubit 3.0 fluorometer, sized with a Bioanalyzer 2100, and then quantified again using the KAPA Library Quantification kit. Every immunoSEQ 96-well plate was sequenced on a separate single-read 150-cycle Illumina NextSeq 550 flow cell. The original pipeline was this. Because the immunoSEQ output held only junctional sequences and lacked quality scores, the filtering could not match the filtering applied to full-length reads. To assign V/J genes and CDR3, sequences were annotated using PyIR, a Python wrapper for IgBLAST v1.9, with IMGT germline references. Reads were removed for weak V/J assignments (E-value above 1e-6), missing CDR3, stop codons, out-of-frame junctions, or ambiguous translated residues. V3J clonotypes were defined by identical inferred V gene, J gene, and CDR3 amino acid sequence. The percentage overlap between two repertoires was calculated by dividing the number of shared unique clonotypes by the size of the smaller repertoire. Richness of each repertoire was evaluated using RTK rarefaction, the Chao1 estimator, and Recon v2.1 estimates of unobserved clonotypes. Generation probabilities were computed with OLGA for all TCRbeta clonotypes obtained by the gDNA method from a handful of donors. This is the immuneACCESS table as TCRdb keeps it, with only in-frame sequences that have V and J called. A part of the clones is gone; compared with another copy, unresolved V genes explain less than half, and the rest is unexplained. From that table come the V and J calls and clone size; the DNA was used to work out D and trimming. The sample records fewer than 1.6 million clones, 98% of which are singletons. Of the sample, approximately 0.4% falls within the top ten clones.

The sample comes from a study of shared clonotypes between healthy human individuals (dated by TCRdb to between 2020 and 2021). In the study overall: The cohort included three men and a couple of women between 18 and 49 years of age. Per donor, three plates each were used for CD4 naive and CD4 memory, two for CD8 naive, and one for CD8 memory. Blood TCR repertoires of several healthy adults were deeply sequenced to estimate repertoire size and the extent of clonotype sharing between individuals. To increase sequencing depth and limit assay-specific biases, TCR repertoire library preparation and sequencing were carried out by different laboratories using diverse techniques. Per donor, leukapheresis produced somewhere between about 0.94 and 9.5 billion PBMCs.

Here is what the overall study found, with its caveats: Rarefaction of sorted-subset datasets indicated incomplete sequencing despite the large sequencing depth. Clonotypes shared by all four sorted-subset donors showed higher generation probabilities than non-shared clonotypes. Sharing across four donors was observed for 4.5% to 6.5% of naive CD4, 3.5% of naive CD8, over 2% of memory CD4, and over 0.3% of memory CD8 clonotypes. Because the study included only a small number of donors, the genetic and exposure-history diversity represented was limited. Naive subsets generally had larger estimated clonotype richness than memory subsets. Pairwise subsampling led to the expectation that sequencing depth would affect the degree of clonotype sharing among donors. Only blood was sampled, and tissue TCR repertoires likely differ from those in blood.

Donors were healthy HIV-negative adults with no recently reported acute infections or vaccinations. All donors were Caucasian adults living in Nashville, Tennessee, USA. Magnetic negative selection was used to enrich CD4+ T cells, after which naive cells were positively selected on CD45RA and the negative fraction became the memory subset. Blood was obtained by leukapheresis, after which PBMCs were separated by Ficoll-Histopaque density gradient centrifugation and cryopreserved in liquid nitrogen vapor phase. Purity and quantity of every magnetically sorted T cell population were checked by analytical flow cytometry. Genomic DNA was isolated from every sorted fraction and measured by UV absorbance on a Nanodrop 2000c.

The sequence links TRBV10-2 to TRBJ2-3, with no reliable assignment of the D segment. This receptor was identified in a man aged 25-45 years in good health. The specimen was naive CD4+ T cells sorted from blood. This sample's cell subset or site label indicates: CD45RA+ positively selected. The CDR3 loop reads CASSEIADTQYF. The nucleotide sequence reads TGCGCCAGCAGTGAAATCGCAGATACGCAGTATTTT.